A selection of T cell receptor beta chains follows, all from one sample in a study of blood T cell repertoires in COVID-19. Libraries were prepared by immunoSEQ multiplex PCR; TCRdb keeps only in-frame clonotypes and omits some of them. The sample records over 400,000 clones, approximately 91% being singletons. The sequencing input was peripheral blood. Receptors were obtained from a woman in her forties or fifties with COVID-19, enrolled during active disease. Both conserved end residues are part of each CDR3. The order of the fields is CDR3 protein, CDR3 DNA, V gene, J gene, D gene, clone size. D genes are given only for firm matches. Rows may omit the clone size; those that give it use once, few, many or a size class.

CDR3 protein: CSVEVPTTGLAEAFF; CDR3 DNA: TGCAGCGTTGAAGTTCCAACGACAGGTTTAGCTGAAGCTTTCTTT; V gene: TRBV29-1; J gene: TRBJ1-1; D gene: NA; clone size: NA
CDR3 protein: CASTPDRGGQPQHF; CDR3 DNA: TGTGCCAGCACCCCGGACAGGGGAGGGCAGCCCCAGCATTTT; V gene: TRBV2; J gene: TRBJ1-5; D gene: TRBD1; clone size: NA
CDR3 protein: CASRQGATAEAFF; CDR3 DNA: TGTGCCAGCAGGCAGGGGGCAACCGCTGAAGCTTTCTTT; V gene: TRBV27; J gene: TRBJ1-1; D gene: TRBD1; clone size: NA
CDR3 protein: CASSRMGTRGTGELFF; CDR3 DNA: TGTGCCAGCAGCCGGATGGGGACTAGGGGGACCGGGGAGCTGTTTTTT; V gene: TRBV3-1/TRBV3-2; J gene: TRBJ2-2; D gene: TRBD2; clone size: NA
CDR3 protein: CASSLQLGQPYEQYF; CDR3 DNA: TGTGCCAGCAGCCTACAACTGGGACAGCCCTACGAGCAGTACTTC; V gene: TRBV6-5; J gene: TRBJ2-7; D gene: TRBD1; clone size: NA
CDR3 protein: CASSPPGQAGRLFF; CDR3 DNA: TGTGCCAGCAGTCCACCAGGGCAGGCCGGGAGACTGTTTTTT; V gene: TRBV6-5; J gene: TRBJ1-4; D gene: NA; clone size: NA
CDR3 protein: CASNQGSPNEQYF; CDR3 DNA: TGTGCCAGCAACCAGGGTTCACCGAACGAGCAGTACTTC; V gene: TRBV2; J gene: TRBJ2-7; D gene: NA; clone size: NA
CDR3 protein: CASSAGPNEKLFF; CDR3 DNA: TGTGCCAGCAGCGCGGGGCCTAATGAAAAACTGTTTTTT; V gene: TRBV11-3; J gene: TRBJ1-4; D gene: NA; clone size: NA
CDR3 protein: CAISDRAGGEPQHF; CDR3 DNA: TGTGCCATCAGTGATAGGGCAGGGGGTGAGCCCCAGCATTTT; V gene: TRBV10-3; J gene: TRBJ1-5; D gene: TRBD1; clone size: NA
CDR3 protein: CASSSGLAGPQDTQYF; CDR3 DNA: TGTGCCAGCAGCTCTGGACTAGCGGGGCCACAAGATACGCAGTATTTT; V gene: TRBV7-3; J gene: TRBJ2-3; D gene: TRBD2; clone size: once
CDR3 protein: CASSAGTGGGEKLFF; CDR3 DNA: TGCGCCAGCAGCGCGGGGACAGGTGGGGGTGAAAAACTGTTTTTT; V gene: TRBV5-1; J gene: TRBJ1-4; D gene: TRBD1; clone size: NA
CDR3 protein: CASIKIQGSYTF; CDR3 DNA: TGTGCCAGCATCAAGATACAGGGGAGCTACACCTTC; V gene: TRBV7-9; J gene: TRBJ1-2; D gene: TRBD1; clone size: NA
CDR3 protein: CASALLAGVGYEQYF; CDR3 DNA: TGTGCCAGCGCCCTTCTAGCGGGGGTAGGGTACGAGCAGTACTTC; V gene: TRBV27; J gene: TRBJ2-7; D gene: TRBD2; clone size: NA
CDR3 protein: CASSLDSPGSSGEQFF; CDR3 DNA: TGCGCCAGCAGCTTGGACTCCCCGGGGTCAAGCGGTGAGCAGTTCTTC; V gene: TRBV5-1; J gene: TRBJ2-1; D gene: NA; clone size: NA
CDR3 protein: CATGTSGVGNTGELFF; CDR3 DNA: TGTGCCACGGGGACTAGCGGGGTTGGGAACACCGGGGAGCTGTTTTTT; V gene: TRBV10-3; J gene: TRBJ2-2; D gene: TRBD2; clone size: NA
CDR3 protein: CASSSVRGQPQHF; CDR3 DNA: TGTGCCAGTAGTTCAGTTAGGGGTCAGCCCCAGCATTTT; V gene: TRBV19; J gene: TRBJ1-5; D gene: NA; clone size: NA
CDR3 protein: CASTLGTFNEAFF; CDR3 DNA: TGTGCCAGCACCCTCGGGACATTCAACGAAGCTTTCTTT; V gene: TRBV5-6; J gene: TRBJ1-1; D gene: NA; clone size: few
CDR3 protein: CASRREGGGKNIQYF; CDR3 DNA: TGTGCCAGCAGGAGGGAAGGGGGTGGCAAAAACATTCAGTACTTC; V gene: TRBV2; J gene: TRBJ2-4; D gene: NA; clone size: NA